Described below is a single T cell receptor (beta chain) sequence and its context. This clonotype showed up many times. The antigen it binds to is not known. The input lacks base qualities; no much larger clone sits a single base away. This sample is drawn from a study of T cells in Graves' hyperthyroidism and ophthalmopathy (dated by TCRdb to about 2019). Concerning the study at large: Peripheral blood samples were taken at the time of initial diagnosis, prior to any treatment. Once sampling was done, hyperthyroidism patients were given methimazole at a starting dose of 30 mg daily, whereas ophthalmopathy patients were given high-dose intravenous methylprednisolone. The approximately 90 discovery patients were randomly split 7:3 into training and test sets. According to the paper, TCR Vbeta CDR3 sequencing was carried out on roughly 130 peripheral blood samples, which came from 40 to 45 ophthalmopathy, around 74 hyperthyroidism and about 17 progressor patients. A discovery cohort of roughly 96 patients, about 40 with Graves' ophthalmopathy and 55 to 60 with stable Graves' hyperthyroidism, was used to find distinguishing TCR V-J signatures. In addition, the study compared T-cell repertoires in thyroid tissue and in blood from six Graves' hyperthyroidism patients. Whether ophthalmopathy could be predicted prospectively was tested in an independent validation cohort made up of 18 to 20 hyperthyroidism patients plus 17 patients who later progressed to ophthalmopathy. General study outcomes and caveats: Sample size was not statistically predetermined, and investigators were not blinded to group allocation. Most expanded thyroid clonotypes (frequency above 0.001) were also found in blood, which suggests that blood repertoires may mirror thyroid immune responses. Ophthalmopathy was separated from stable hyperthyroidism by a 13 V-J signature model, with around 88% sensitivity and roughly 84% specificity obtained in cross-validation and 80%/75% obtained in testing. In validation, the model predicted progression to ophthalmopathy with over 60% sensitivity and 72% to 85% specificity, a median of approximately 6.7 months before onset.

The TCR beta CDR3 regions were amplified from the RNA transcripts. A first-round RT-PCR of the TCR CDR3 used the HTBI primer set with the Qiagen OneStep RT-PCR kit. Libraries were constructed in a second round of multiplex PCR, after which size selection and purification were carried out. Libraries were sequenced paired-end with 100 bp reads on an Illumina HiSeq2000. The authors' pipeline ran thus. Raw data were processed with SOAPnuke, discarding reads with adapters, uncalled bases, mean Phred below 15, or no exact constant-primer or identifier match. COPE v1.2.5 was used to merge high-quality paired reads, and clonotypes were defined as unique nucleotide sequences. MiTCR v1.1 was used to align the clonotypes against IMGT TRBV, TRBD and TRBJ reference segments. The analysis was restricted to V-J combinations with a frequency above 0.0001, which together covered around 99% of the repertoires. A TCS score was defined as the ratio of F50 (clonal expansion) to E x V (chaos), with BLOSUM62-based TCRdist applied between CDR3 peptides within each V-J. Welch's t-statistics and random forest reduced 500 to 650 V-J features to 13, which were used in a naive Bayes classifier (R e1071). TCRdb passed the public sequencing reads through fastp at Q25 and MiXCR, retaining productive beta sequences. Rows matching on CDR3 protein sequence are summarized as one entry with the most common DNA and genes. What appears here as the V and J calls and clone size reflects TCRdb's work, not the paper's. The sample includes about 370,000 distinct CDR3 sequences, with 13% to 15% observed a single time. The top ten clonotypes cover roughly 20% of the sample.

V has 1 base trimmed and J has 5 bases trimmed; junction bases matching no gene number 6. The germline V gene provides CDR1 SGHTS and CDR2 YDEGEE. There are 16 amino acids in the CDR3, from cysteine to phenylalanine inclusive. Just CDR3 DNA is preserved here, 48 bases in frame from base 1. In the ophthalmopathy patients, disease was moderately to severely active, with a Clinical Activity Score of 3 or more, a NOSPECS grade of 4 or more, and a duration of less than 3 months. Patients with uncontrolled infections, other autoimmune diseases, pregnancy or lactation were excluded. Diagnoses were based on clinical symptoms, serum thyroxine and TRAb, thyroid ultrasound and orbital computed tomography. PBMCs were isolated from around 10 ml of fresh peripheral blood by Ficoll-Paque density gradient centrifugation. Trizol reagent was used to extract total RNA, and RNA quality was then checked on an Agilent 2100 Bioanalyzer.

Recombination connected TRBV5-8 to TRBJ2-3; TRBD2 agrees with 11 junctional bases. The sample was blood. The origin of this receptor is a woman between 55 and 75 years old with Graves' ophthalmopathy. The sequenced DNA is TGTGCCAGCAGCTTGTGGCTAGCGGGAGGCATAGATACGCAGTATTTT. The translation is CASSLWLAGGIDTQYF.